Listed below are T cell receptor beta chains from one sample, sequenced in a study of T-cell reconstitution after alpha-beta-depleted transplantation in children. TCRdb reprocessed the PCR reads with MiXCR, giving one entry per CDR3 protein. The sample shows 250,000 to 300,000 distinct CDR3 sequences, 9.9% of them seen only once. The material sequenced was PBMCs from the stem cell graft donor, taken from the stem cell graft. The receptors here all came from a human donor who donated a stem cell graft to a child with SCID. CDR3s include the opening cysteine and the closing phenylalanine or tryptophan. Fields, in order: J gene, clone size, D gene, V gene, CDR3 length, CDR3 DNA, CDR3 protein. A D gene is named only where the DNA matches it firmly. Only part of the rows carry a size: once, few, many, or a class if the clone is expanded.

TRBJ1-6,few,.,TRBV5-6,15,TGTGCCAGCAGCTTCGGAGATGGGCCAAATTCACCCCTCCACTTT,CASSFGDGPNSPLHF
TRBJ2-2,many,TRBD1,TRBV5-5,14,TGTGCCAGCAGCCGGACAGGGAGTACCGGGGAGCTGTTTTTT,CASSRTGSTGELFF
TRBJ1-1,few,.,TRBV20-1,12,TGCAGTGCTAGCGGGATGAACACTGAAGCTTTCTTT,CSASGMNTEAFF
TRBJ2-2,.,.,TRBV25-1,16,TGTGCCAGCAGTGAAGCCCGGGGAGCGAACACCGGGGAGCTGTTTTTT,CASSEARGANTGELFF
TRBJ2-5,few,.,TRBV5-1,14,TGCGCCAGCAGCTTGGCCACAGGACTAGAGACCCAGTACTTC,CASSLATGLETQYF
TRBJ1-1,many,.,TRBV5-1,12,TGCGCCAGCAGAAACAGGGACACTGAAGCTTTCTTT,CASRNRDTEAFF
TRBJ2-2,.,TRBD2,TRBV29-1,15,TGCAGCGTTCGCCCCGGGCGGGGGGTGACCGGGGAGCTGTTTTTT,CSVRPGRGVTGELFF
TRBJ2-1,few,TRBD2,TRBV16,15,TGTGCCAGCAGCCAATCTAGCGGGGTTTACAATGAGCAGTTCTTC,CASSQSSGVYNEQFF
TRBJ1-4,.,.,TRBV7-9,14,TGTGCCAGCAGCTTACCTACTGTCCATGAAAAACTGTTTTTT,CASSLPTVHEKLFF
TRBJ1-1,many,.,TRBV12-3/TRBV12-4,13,TGTGCCAGCAGTTTAACAGGGAGCATTGAAGCTTTCTTT,CASSLTGSIEAFF
TRBJ2-7,many,TRBD1,TRBV10-1,11,TGCGCCACAGGGGACAGCTACGAGCAGTACTTC,CATGDSYEQYF
TRBJ2-7,many,.,TRBV5-5,15,TGTGCCAGCAGTCTCCCTCTAACTAGCAACCACGAGCAGTACTTC,CASSLPLTSNHEQYF
TRBJ2-6,few,.,TRBV20-1,16,TGCAGTGCTAGAGATTGGAGGGGGGATTCGGCCAACGTCCTGACTTTC,CSARDWRGDSANVLTF
TRBJ2-7,many,.,TRBV20-1,12,TGCAGTGCTAGTGGCAAACTCCACGAGCAGTACTTC,CSASGKLHEQYF
TRBJ2-1,.,TRBD2,TRBV7-8,16,TGTGCCAGCAGCTTAGCAAGTGGGGGGGGCTACAATGAGCAGTTCTTC,CASSLASGGGYNEQFF
TRBJ1-1,few,.,TRBV10-2,15,TGCGCCAGCAGTGTCCCAGGAGGGGTAGACACTGAAGCTTTCTTT,CASSVPGGVDTEAFF
TRBJ1-5,few,.,TRBV12-3/TRBV12-4,17,TGTGCCAGCAGTTTAGGGCTGAGAGGGTGGAGCAATCAGCCCCAGCATTTT,CASSLGLRGWSNQPQHF
TRBJ2-5,few,TRBD2,TRBV2,15,TGTGCCAGCAGTCCGGGACTAGCTATAAAAGAGACCCAGTACTTC,CASSPGLAIKETQYF
TRBJ1-1,.,.,TRBV5-1,13,TGCGCCAGCAGCAGGGAAGGGGCCACTGAAGCTTTCTTT,CASSREGATEAFF
TRBJ1-2,.,.,TRBV7-9,17,TGTGCCAGCACCACGCTGGACGGGGGAAGGGGTAACTATGGCTACACCTTC,CASTTLDGGRGNYGYTF
TRBJ2-3,.,.,TRBV5-6,16,TGTGCCAGCAGCTTACGGACAGTTCCCAGCACAGATACGCAGTATTTT,CASSLRTVPSTDTQYF
TRBJ2-3,.,TRBD2,TRBV5-1,18,TGCGCCAGCAGCTCCGGGCCTAGCGGGGGGATGAGCACAGATACGCAGTATTTT,CASSSGPSGGMSTDTQYF
TRBJ2-7,.,.,TRBV14,15,TGTGCCAGCAGCCAAGGGGCAGGCCTCTCCTACGAGCAGTACTTC,CASSQGAGLSYEQYF
TRBJ2-1,.,TRBD2,TRBV11-2,17,TGTGCCAGCAGCCCCCGGACTAGCGGGGCCTCCTACAATGAGCAGTTCTTC,CASSPRTSGASYNEQFF
TRBJ2-7,few,TRBD2,TRBV29-1,16,TGCAGCGTTGAATTGTTGTCGGGGGGGGCGCCGGGCGAGCAGTACTTC,CSVELLSGGAPGEQYF
TRBJ2-2,.,TRBD2,TRBV20-1,17,TGCAGTGCTAGACTGGGACTAGCGGGGTCGAACACCGGGGAGCTGTTTTTT,CSARLGLAGSNTGELFF
TRBJ1-6,.,.,TRBV28,13,TGTGCCAGCAAAAGAAGAGTAAATTCACCCCTCCACTTT,CASKRRVNSPLHF
TRBJ2-1,.,.,TRBV29-1,13,TGCAGCGTTCGTCCGACTATGTACAATGAGCAGTTCTTC,CSVRPTMYNEQFF
TRBJ2-2,.,.,TRBV7-2,13,TGTGCCAGCAGCCCCCGGTCTTCCGGGGAGCTGTTTTTT,CASSPRSSGELFF
TRBJ2-4,many,.,TRBV6-1,16,TGTGCCAGCAGTGAACTCCTGGGTTGGGCCAAAAACATTCAGTACTTC,CASSELLGWAKNIQYF
TRBJ1-1,few,TRBD1,TRBV27,13,TGTGCCAGCAGCCGCCAAAAGACAGGGAAAGCTTTCTTT,CASSRQKTGKAFF
TRBJ2-7,many,TRBD2,TRBV12-3/TRBV12-4,16,TGTGCCAGCAGTCAAACTAGCGGGGGGCCCACCTACGAGCAGTACTTC,CASSQTSGGPTYEQYF
TRBJ2-1,.,.,TRBV5-1,16,TGCGCCAGCAGCTCCGGAGGGGGGGGCAAAACCAATGAGCAGTTCTTC,CASSSGGGGKTNEQFF
TRBJ2-5,few,.,TRBV20-1,15,TGCAGTGCTAGAGTGACGGAAGCCCGCCAAGAGACCCAGTACTTC,CSARVTEARQETQYF
TRBJ2-1,.,.,TRBV14,16,TGTGCCAGCAGCCAAAGCCGGACTTTAACCTACAATGAGCAGTTCTTC,CASSQSRTLTYNEQFF